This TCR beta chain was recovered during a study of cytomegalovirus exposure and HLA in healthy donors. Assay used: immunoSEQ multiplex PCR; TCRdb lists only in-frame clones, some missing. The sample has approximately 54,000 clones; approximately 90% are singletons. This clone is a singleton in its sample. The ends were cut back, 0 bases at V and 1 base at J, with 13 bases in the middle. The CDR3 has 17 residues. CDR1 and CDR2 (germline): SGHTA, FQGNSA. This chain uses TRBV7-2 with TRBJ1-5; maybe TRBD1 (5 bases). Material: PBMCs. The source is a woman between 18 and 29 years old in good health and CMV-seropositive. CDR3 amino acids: CASSLAVGVVSNQPQHF. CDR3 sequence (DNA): TGTGCCAGCAGCTTAGCGGTAGGGGTGGTGAGCAATCAGCCCCAGCATTTT.